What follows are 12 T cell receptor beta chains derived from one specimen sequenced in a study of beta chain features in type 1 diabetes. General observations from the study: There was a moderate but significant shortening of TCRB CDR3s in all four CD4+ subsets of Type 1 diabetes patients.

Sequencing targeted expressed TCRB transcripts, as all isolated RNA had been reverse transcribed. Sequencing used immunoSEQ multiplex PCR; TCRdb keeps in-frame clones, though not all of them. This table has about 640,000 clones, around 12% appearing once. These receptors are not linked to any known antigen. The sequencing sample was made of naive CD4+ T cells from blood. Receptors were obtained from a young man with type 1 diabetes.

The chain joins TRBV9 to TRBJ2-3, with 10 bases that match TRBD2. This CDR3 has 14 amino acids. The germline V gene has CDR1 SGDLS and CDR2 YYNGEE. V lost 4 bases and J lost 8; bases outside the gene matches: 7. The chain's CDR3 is CASSLTSGEGTQYF. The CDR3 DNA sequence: TGTGCCAGCAGCCTTACTAGCGGGGAAGGTACGCAGTATTTT.

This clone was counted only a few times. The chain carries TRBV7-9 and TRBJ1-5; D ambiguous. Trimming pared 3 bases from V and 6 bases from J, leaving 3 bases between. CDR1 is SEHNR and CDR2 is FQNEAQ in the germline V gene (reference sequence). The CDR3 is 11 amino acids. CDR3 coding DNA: TGTGCCAGCAGCTTTCGTCAGCCCCAGCATTTT. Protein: CASSFRQPQHF.

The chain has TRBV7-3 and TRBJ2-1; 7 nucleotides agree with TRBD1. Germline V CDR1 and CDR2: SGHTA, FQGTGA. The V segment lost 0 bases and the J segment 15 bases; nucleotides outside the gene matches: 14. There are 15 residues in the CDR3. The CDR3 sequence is CASSLTPSEGAWMFF. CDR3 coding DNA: TGTGCCAGCAGCTTAACTCCAAGTGAGGGGGCGTGGATGTTCTTC.

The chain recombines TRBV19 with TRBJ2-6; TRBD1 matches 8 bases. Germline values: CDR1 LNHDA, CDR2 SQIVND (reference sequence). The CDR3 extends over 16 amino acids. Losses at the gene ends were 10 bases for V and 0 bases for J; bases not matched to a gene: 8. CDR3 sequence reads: CATADRVLSGANVLTF. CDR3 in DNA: TGTGCCACCGCGGACAGGGTACTCTCTGGGGCCAACGTCCTGACTTTC.

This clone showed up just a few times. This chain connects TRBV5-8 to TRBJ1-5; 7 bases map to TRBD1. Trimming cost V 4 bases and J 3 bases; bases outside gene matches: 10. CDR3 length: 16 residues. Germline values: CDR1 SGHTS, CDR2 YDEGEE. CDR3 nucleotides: TGTGCCAGCAGCGGCTACAGGGGTGGGGTCAATCAGCCCCAGCATTTT. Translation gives CASSGYRGGVNQPQHF.

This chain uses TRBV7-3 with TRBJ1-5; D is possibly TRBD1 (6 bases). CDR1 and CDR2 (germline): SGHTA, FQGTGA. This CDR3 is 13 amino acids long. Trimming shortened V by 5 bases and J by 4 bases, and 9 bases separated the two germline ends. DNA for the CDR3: TGTGCCAGCAGCGGGACACCGAATCAGCCCCAGCATTTT. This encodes CASSGTPNQPQHF.

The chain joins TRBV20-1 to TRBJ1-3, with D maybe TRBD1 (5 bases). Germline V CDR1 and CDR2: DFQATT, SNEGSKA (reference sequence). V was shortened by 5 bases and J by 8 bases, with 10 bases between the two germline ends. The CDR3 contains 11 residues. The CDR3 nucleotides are TGCAGTGCTGGGGCGGGGGACACCATATATTTT. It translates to CSAGAGDTIYF.

The CDR3 loop reads CASGPLNNEQFF. CDR3 DNA: TGTGCCAGCGGACCCCTCAACAATGAGCAGTTCTTC. The gene calls are TRBV6-5 and TRBJ2-1; D gene uncertain. In germline, CDR1 is MNHEY, CDR2 SVGAGI. The V end was cut by 8 bases, the J end by 5 bases, with 10 bases between. This CDR3 is 12 amino acids long.

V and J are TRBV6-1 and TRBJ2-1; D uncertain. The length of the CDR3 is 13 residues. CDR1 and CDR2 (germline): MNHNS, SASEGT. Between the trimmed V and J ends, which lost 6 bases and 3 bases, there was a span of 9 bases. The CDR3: CASSVDGYNEQFF. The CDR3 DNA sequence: TGTGCCAGCAGCGTGGATGGCTACAATGAGCAGTTCTTC.

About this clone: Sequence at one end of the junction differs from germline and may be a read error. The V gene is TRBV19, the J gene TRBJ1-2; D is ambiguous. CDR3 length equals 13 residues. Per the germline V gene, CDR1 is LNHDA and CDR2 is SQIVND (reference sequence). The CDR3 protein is CASTISTNYGYTF. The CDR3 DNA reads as TGTGCCAGTACTATAAGCACGAACTATGGCTACACCTTC.

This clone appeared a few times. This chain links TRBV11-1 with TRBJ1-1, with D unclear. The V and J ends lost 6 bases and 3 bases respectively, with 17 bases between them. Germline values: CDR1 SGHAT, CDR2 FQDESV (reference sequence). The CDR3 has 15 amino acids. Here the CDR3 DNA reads TGTGCCAGCAGGGCCACCCTGGACGGGCACACTGAAGCTTTCTTT. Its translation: CASRATLDGHTEAFF. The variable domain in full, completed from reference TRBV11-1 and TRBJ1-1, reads EAEVAQSPRYKITEKSQAVAFWCDPISGHATLYWYRQILGQGPELLVQFQDESVVDDSQLPKDRFSAERLKGVDSTLKIQPAELGDSAMYLCASRATLDGHTEAFFGQGTRLTVV.

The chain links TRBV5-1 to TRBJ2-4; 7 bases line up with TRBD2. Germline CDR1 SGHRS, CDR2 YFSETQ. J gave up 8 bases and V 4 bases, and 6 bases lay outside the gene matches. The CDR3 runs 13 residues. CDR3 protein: CASSGLVGDIQYF. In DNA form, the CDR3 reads TGCGCCAGCAGCGGACTAGTAGGGGACATTCAGTACTTC.